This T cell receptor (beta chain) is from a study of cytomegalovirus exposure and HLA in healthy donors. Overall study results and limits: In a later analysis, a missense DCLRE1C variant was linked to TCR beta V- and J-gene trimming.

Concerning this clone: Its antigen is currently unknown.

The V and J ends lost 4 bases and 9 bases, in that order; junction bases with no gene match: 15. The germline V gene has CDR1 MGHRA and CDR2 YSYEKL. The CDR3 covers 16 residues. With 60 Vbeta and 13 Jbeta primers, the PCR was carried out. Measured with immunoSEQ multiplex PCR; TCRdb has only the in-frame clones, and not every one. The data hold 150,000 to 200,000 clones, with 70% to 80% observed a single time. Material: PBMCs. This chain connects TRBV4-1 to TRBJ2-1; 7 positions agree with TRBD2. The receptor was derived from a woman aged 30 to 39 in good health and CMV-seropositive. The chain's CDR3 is CASSLGPGLEESEQFF. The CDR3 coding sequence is TGCGCCAGCAGCCTGGGGCCCGGACTAGAAGAGTCTGAGCAGTTCTTC.